These 24 T cell receptor beta chains originate from one sample sequenced in a study of blood T cell repertoires in COVID-19. Assay used: immunoSEQ multiplex PCR; TCRdb lists only in-frame clones, some missing. The sample has around 120,000 clones; roughly 91% are singletons. Sequencing input: peripheral blood. These receptors originate from a human donor in a cohort sampled during active COVID-19.

The V call is TRBV5-1, the J call TRBJ1-4; TRBD1 matches 9 bases. The V segment lost 5 bases and the J segment 6 bases; nucleotides outside the gene matches: 8. CDR3 length equals 15 residues. Germline V gene sequence: CDR1 SGHRS, CDR2 YFSETQ. The CDR3 is CASSLSGTGYEKLFF. The CDR3 region has the DNA TGCGCCAGCAGTTTATCCGGGACAGGGTATGAAAAACTGTTTTTT. Looking up the rest from reference TRBV5-1 and TRBJ1-4 gives the full variable domain: KAGVTQTPRYLIKTRGQQVTLSCSPISGHRSVSWYQQTPGQGLQFLFEYFSETQRNKGNFPGRFSGRQFSNSRSEMNVSTLELGDSALYLCASSLSGTGYEKLFFGSGTQLSVL.

This rearrangement joins TRBV19 to TRBJ2-7, with 7 bases matching TRBD1. CDR3 length equals 16 residues. Germline V gives CDR1 LNHDA, CDR2 SQIVND (reference sequence). Germline trimming cut 2 bases from V and 4 bases from J; bases unmatched to any gene: 11. The CDR3 sequence: CASSIYTTGSVYEQYF. CDR3 in DNA: TGTGCCAGTAGTATATACACGACAGGGAGTGTATACGAGCAGTACTTC.

The chain employs TRBV7-2 and TRBJ2-3, with a tentative D call TRBD2 (5 bases). The CDR3 is 15 residues long. The V end was cut by 1 base, the J end by 3 bases, with 11 bases between. Looked up from germline, CDR1 is SGHTA and CDR2 is FQGNSA. The CDR3 bases are TGTGCCAGCAGCTTAGACGGGGTAGGGACAGATACGCAGTATTTT. Protein sequence: CASSLDGVGTDTQYF. The variable domain in full, with the rest retrieved from reference TRBV7-2 and TRBJ2-3, is GAGVSQSPSNKVTEKGKDVELRCDPISGHTALYWYRQSLGQGLEFLIYFQGNSAPDKSGLPSDRFSAERTGGSVSTLTIQRTQQEDSAVYLCASSLDGVGTDTQYFGPGTRLTVL.

The chain combines TRBV6-5 with TRBJ2-1; no clear D gene. This CDR3 is 16 amino acids long. V was trimmed by 0 bases and J by 8 bases, leaving 17 bases between them. CDR1 and CDR2 from the germline V gene are MNHEY and SVGAGI. The CDR3: CASSYSYVPTTDEQFF. DNA for the CDR3: TGTGCCAGCAGTTACTCTTACGTGCCTACAACAGATGAGCAGTTCTTC.

The J gene is TRBJ1-1, the V gene TRBV12-3 or TRBV12-4; perhaps TRBD1 as D (5 bases). V was cut by 7 bases and J by 8 bases, with 14 bases left in between. The CDR3 has 12 residues. The CDR3 nucleotides read TGTGCCAGCACCCTCAACGCAGGGGAAGCTTTCTTT. The encoded protein is CASTLNAGEAFF.

A single count supports this clone. This chain joins TRBV20-1 and TRBJ2-1; no reliable D call. Germline lookup yields CDR1 DFQATT and CDR2 SNEGSKA (reference sequence). The CDR3 runs to 10 residues. V shed 1 base and J shed 10 bases, with 5 bases lying between them. The CDR3: CSARVEEQFF. As DNA, the CDR3 is TGCAGTGCTAGAGTGGAGGAGCAGTTCTTC.

This clone was seen only once. This chain uses TRBV11-2 with TRBJ2-7; 8 positions match TRBD1. From germline, CDR1 is SGHAT and CDR2 FQNNGV. The CDR3 runs 15 residues. The trim removed 2 bases at V and 4 bases at J, leaving 7 bases unmatched. Here the CDR3 reads CASSLQGASFYEQYF. The CDR3, as DNA: TGTGCCAGCAGCTTACAGGGGGCCTCGTTTTACGAGCAGTACTTC.

This sequence joins TRBV6-5 and TRBJ1-1; D uncertain. This CDR3 comprises 13 residues. Trimming removed 1 base from V and 0 bases from J, with 3 bases in between. Looked up from germline, CDR1 is MNHEY and CDR2 is SVGAGI. This CDR3 is CASSYWLNTEAFF. As DNA, the CDR3 is TGTGCCAGCAGTTACTGGCTGAACACTGAAGCTTTCTTT.

The V call is TRBV2, the J call TRBJ2-5; 10 nucleotides align to TRBD1. With V trimmed by 8 bases and J by 4 bases, 7 bases remained unmatched. The CDR3 spans 14 residues. CDR1 and CDR2 from the germline V gene are SNHLY and FYNNEI. The CDR3 region is CASDRQGAGETQYF. The CDR3 nucleotides are TGTGCCAGCGACAGACAGGGGGCCGGAGAGACCCAGTACTTC. Using reference TRBV2 and TRBJ2-5 for the parts outside the CDR3, the full variable domain is EPEVTQTPSHQVTQMGQEVILRCVPISNHLYFYWYRQILGQKVEFLVSFYNNEISEKSEIFDDQFSVERPDGSNFTLKIRSTKLEDSAMYFCASDRQGAGETQYFGPGTRLLVL.

Concerning this clone: Other DNA sequences in this sample translate to the same CDR3. This chain uses TRBV7-2 with TRBJ2-7, with 12 nucleotides matching TRBD2. The CDR3 consists of 16 residues. In germline, CDR1 is SGHTA, CDR2 FQGNSA. V lost 3 bases and J lost 4; bases outside the gene matches: 7. The CDR3 nucleotides are TGTGCCAGCAGCTTGCTAGCGGGAGGGCCCGTTTACGAGCAGTACTTC. This codes for CASSLLAGGPVYEQYF.

The V gene is TRBV6-5, the J gene TRBJ2-3; the D is unclear. Trimming pared 0 bases from V and 4 bases from J, leaving 11 bases between. Germline lookup yields CDR1 MNHEY and CDR2 SVGAGI. The CDR3 extends over 15 amino acids. The CDR3: CASSYSSTLADTQYF. The DNA of the CDR3 is TGTGCCAGCAGTTACTCGTCCACTCTGGCAGATACGCAGTATTTT.

This chain connects TRBV7-6 to TRBJ1-2; 8 nucleotides align to TRBD1. Germline CDR1 and CDR2: SGHVS and FNYEAQ. Germline trimming cut 5 bases from V and 14 bases from J; bases unmatched to any gene: 10. This CDR3 region has 12 residues. The CDR3 reads CASSLGDRTLTF. CDR3 bases: TGTGCCAGCAGCCTAGGGGACAGGACGCTAACCTTC.

The chain joins TRBV5-6 to TRBJ2-7; a weak D match, TRBD2 (6 bases). The germline CDR1 and CDR2 sequences are SGHDT and YYEEEE. V was shortened by 4 bases and J by 4 bases, with 15 bases between the two germline ends. CDR3 size: 14 residues. CDR3: CASSARRLVYEQYF. The DNA for the CDR3 is TGTGCCAGCAGCGCTAGAAGACTAGTTTACGAGCAGTACTTC.

V gene TRBV11-2 combines with J gene TRBJ1-3; the D is unclear. This CDR3 region has 14 residues. Germline lookup yields CDR1 SGHAT and CDR2 FQNNGV. Trimming left V 2 bases short and J 6 bases short, with 11 bases between. The CDR3 sequence is CASSLPPRLNTIYF. In DNA form, the CDR3 reads TGTGCCAGCAGCTTACCCCCGCGTTTAAACACCATATATTTT.

The rearrangement joins TRBV2 to TRBJ1-6; 7 bases align to TRBD1. The CDR3 loop spans 15 amino acids. CDR1 and CDR2 from the germline V gene are SNHLY and FYNNEI. V shed 6 bases and J 7 bases; nucleotides not matched to a gene: 9. The CDR3 spells CASSPTTGDNSPLHF. Written as DNA, the CDR3 is TGTGCCAGCAGCCCTACCACAGGGGACAATTCACCCCTCCACTTT.

This chain connects TRBV7-6 to TRBJ2-1; TRBD2 agrees at 12 bases. CDR3 length equals 16 residues. Germline V gene lookup returns CDR1 SGHVS and CDR2 FNYEAQ. Trimming cost V 4 bases and J 3 bases; bases outside gene matches: 4. The CDR3 DNA sequence: TGTGCCAGCAGCTCCACGGGACTAGCGGGCTACAATGAGCAGTTCTTC. It translates to CASSSTGLAGYNEQFF.

On this clone itself: One junction end disagrees with the germline gene, perhaps due to a read error. The chain recombines TRBV7-7 with TRBJ2-2; 9 nucleotides align to TRBD1. CDR3 length: 16 residues. Germline V CDR1 and CDR2: SSHAT, FNYEAQ (reference sequence). The DNA of the CDR3 is TGTGCTAGCAGCTTAACCGGGACAGGGATGGTCGGGGAGCTGTTTTTT. Its translation is CASSLTGTGMVGELFF.

The chain uses TRBV10-3 and TRBJ2-1, with a possible D match to TRBD1 (5 bases). The CDR3 covers 14 residues. Trimming cost V 3 bases and J 8 bases, with 14 bases left between them. CDR1 is ENHRY and CDR2 is SYGVKD in the germline V gene. Here the CDR3 DNA reads TGTGCCATCAGTGACACAGGCTCGGTGGATGAGCAGTTCTTC. It encodes CAISDTGSVDEQFF.

V is TRBV27 and J is TRBJ1-1, with TRBD1 matching 10 bases. The CDR3 loop spans 13 amino acids. CDR1 and CDR2 from the germline V gene are MNHEY and SMNVEV (reference sequence). The V gene end was trimmed by 5 bases and the J gene end by 8 bases; junction bases not matched to a gene: 5. For the CDR3, the DNA is TGTGCCAGCAGTACCCTGACAGGGGGCGAAGCTTTCTTT. This gives the protein CASSTLTGGEAFF.

The CDR3 region has the DNA TGTGCCAGCAGCCCAGAGGTGGGGACAGTACTCATCAATGAGCAGTTCTTC. As protein: CASSPEVGTVLINEQFF. The chain is built from TRBV11-2 and TRBJ2-1; 7 bases map to TRBD1. This CDR3 has 17 amino acids. CDR1 and CDR2 from the germline V gene are SGHAT and FQNNGV. After removal of 5 bases from V and 6 bases from J, the junction contained 16 bases not matched to a gene.

The rearrangement uses TRBV4-1 and TRBJ2-2; 7 bases are shared with TRBD1. The CDR3 contains 16 residues. The germline CDR1 and CDR2 sequences are MGHRA and YSYEKL. The trim removed 3 bases at V and 5 bases at J, leaving 9 bases unmatched. CDR3 loop: CASSHLRGTLTGELFF. CDR3 coding DNA: TGCGCCAGCAGCCACCTCAGGGGGACCTTGACCGGGGAGCTGTTTTTT.

This chain uses TRBV11-2 with TRBJ2-7, with 16 positions matching TRBD2. CDR3 length: 15 residues. J gave up 4 bases and V 6 bases, and 3 bases lay outside the gene matches. Germline lookup yields CDR1 SGHAT and CDR2 FQNNGV. CDR3 sequence reads: CASRGTSGGGYEQYF. CDR3 coding DNA: TGTGCCAGCAGGGGGACTAGCGGGGGGGGGTACGAGCAGTACTTC.

This chain links TRBV10-3 with TRBJ2-7; TRBD1 matches at 8 bases. In germline, CDR1 is ENHRY, CDR2 SYGVKD. Trimming took 0 bases from V and 4 from J; bases not matched to a gene: 8. The length of the CDR3 is 16 residues. The CDR3 protein is CAISESTGARRYEQYF. CDR3 coding DNA: TGTGCCATCAGTGAGTCGACAGGGGCCAGGAGATACGAGCAGTACTTC.

The chain couples TRBV27 to TRBJ2-3, with 10 nucleotides matching TRBD2. The ends lost 6 bases at V and 7 bases at J; junction bases unmatched: 10. Germline V gene sequence: CDR1 MNHEY, CDR2 SMNVEV (reference sequence). CDR3 length equals 15 residues. The chain's CDR3 is CASRRTSGHLHTQYF. In DNA form, the CDR3 reads TGTGCCAGCAGACGGACTAGCGGACACCTCCATACGCAGTATTTT.